Listed below are T cell receptor beta chains from one sample, sequenced in a study of blood T cell repertoires in COVID-19. The data were produced by immunoSEQ multiplex PCR, yet TCRdb's version contains in-frame clones alone and is incomplete. This sample carries fewer than 200,000 clones, about 91% of them seen once, and the ten largest clones take 3.9%. The sequencing input was peripheral blood. These receptors all come from a woman in her sixties or seventies who had recovered from COVID-19. Each CDR3 is given with its conserved first and last residue. The D gene is left open where the match is weak. Expanded clones are given a class, and other clones once, few, many or no size at all.

clone_size cdr3_length j_call d_call v_call cdr3_aa cdr3_nt
NA 15 TRBJ1-6 TRBD1 TRBV2 CASKGSGQGDSPLHF TGTGCCAGCAAGGGATCGGGACAGGGCGATTCACCCCTCCACTTT
NA 13 TRBJ1-1 TRBD1 TRBV30 CAWSRGTGGFTFF TGTGCCTGGAGTAGGGGTACAGGGGGCTTTACTTTCTTT
NA 16 TRBJ2-2 TRBD2 TRBV7-9 CASSLVLAGVTGELFF TGTGCCAGCAGCTTAGTTCTAGCGGGGGTCACCGGGGAGCTGTTTTTT
NA 13 TRBJ2-3 NA TRBV7-9 CASSWTSTDTQYF TGTGCCAGCAGCTGGACTAGCACAGATACGCAGTATTTT
NA 15 TRBJ1-5 NA TRBV6-2/TRBV6-3 CASSYGGVGNQPQHF TGTGCCAGCAGTTACGGGGGGGTGGGCAATCAGCCCCAGCATTTT
NA 16 TRBJ2-5 TRBD1 TRBV6-6 CASSYSLQGNQETQYF TGTGCCAGCAGTTACTCGCTACAGGGGAACCAAGAGACCCAGTACTTC
NA 13 TRBJ1-2 NA TRBV12-3/TRBV12-4 CASRRPLRDGYTF TGTGCCAGCAGGCGGCCATTACGGGATGGCTACACCTTC
NA 11 TRBJ1-1 NA TRBV20-1 CSASKSTEAFF TGCAGTGCTAGTAAGAGCACTGAAGCTTTCTTT
NA 13 TRBJ1-1 TRBD1 TRBV6-5 CAARQGASTEAFF TGTGCCGCTAGACAGGGGGCGAGCACTGAAGCTTTCTTT
few 16 TRBJ2-6 TRBD1 TRBV6-6 CASTRDRDSGANVLTF TGTGCCAGCACCCGGGACAGGGACTCTGGGGCCAACGTCCTGACTTTC
NA 14 TRBJ1-2 NA TRBV6-6 CASSYARVNYGYTF TGTGCCAGCAGTTACGCGAGAGTGAACTATGGCTACACCTTC
NA 18 TRBJ2-3 TRBD2 TRBV4-1 CASSHHPSGDRRTDTQYF TGCGCCAGCAGCCATCACCCTAGCGGGGACCGGCGCACAGATACGCAGTATTTT
few 14 TRBJ2-7 NA TRBV7-8 CASSFDRSSYEQYF TGTGCCAGCAGCTTCGACAGGTCTTCCTACGAGCAGTACTTC
NA 14 TRBJ2-2 TRBD1 TRBV19 CASIGQGNTGELFF TGTGCCAGTATAGGACAGGGAAACACCGGGGAGCTGTTTTTT
NA 15 TRBJ1-6 TRBD1 TRBV6-5 CASMRDSFYNSPLHF TGTGCCAGCATGAGGGACAGTTTTTATAATTCACCCCTCCACTTT
NA 13 TRBJ2-1 NA TRBV29-1 CSVERTIYNEQFF TGCAGCGTTGAAAGGACAATTTACAATGAGCAGTTCTTC
NA 14 TRBJ1-4 TRBD1 TRBV5-1 CASSPGQGNEKLFF TGCGCCAGCAGCCCGGGACAGGGGAATGAAAAACTGTTTTTT
NA 13 TRBJ2-4 NA TRBV2 CATSGEAQDIQYF TGTGCCACCTCGGGGGAGGCCCAGGACATTCAGTACTTC
NA 16 TRBJ2-7 TRBD2 TRBV5-4 CASSLSIAGGLYEQYF TGTGCCAGCAGCTTGTCAATAGCGGGGGGACTCTACGAGCAGTACTTC
NA 17 TRBJ1-3 NA TRBV5-1 CASSLDLTVSPGNTIYF TGCGCCAGCAGCCTGGACTTGACAGTCTCGCCTGGAAACACCATATATTTT
NA 14 TRBJ2-2 NA TRBV6-5 CASRIRQNTGELFF TGTGCCAGCAGAATCAGACAGAACACCGGGGAGCTGTTTTTT
NA 15 TRBJ2-7 TRBD1 TRBV5-4 CASSLSQGASYEQYF TGTGCCAGCAGCTTGTCTCAGGGGGCCTCCTACGAGCAGTACTTC
NA 16 TRBJ1-1 NA TRBV14 CASSRLSRGEGTEAFF TGTGCCAGCAGCCGATTGAGCAGGGGCGAAGGGACTGAAGCTTTCTTT
NA 15 TRBJ1-3 NA TRBV4-3 CASSQDRFSGNTIYF TGCGCCAGCAGCCAAGACCGTTTCTCTGGAAACACCATATATTTT
NA 15 TRBJ1-3 TRBD1 TRBV29-1 CSVSPGQGPGNTIYF TGCAGCGTCAGCCCGGGACAGGGACCAGGAAACACCATATATTTT
NA 18 TRBJ2-7 TRBD2 TRBV7-2 CASSGLAGPTYGYVEQYF TGTGCCAGCAGCGGTTTAGCGGGACCAACCTACGGGTATGTCGAGCAGTACTTC
once 15 TRBJ2-5 NA TRBV5-1 CASSFAGTPQETQYF TGCGCCAGCAGCTTTGCCGGGACTCCCCAAGAGACCCAGTACTTC
NA 14 TRBJ2-1 TRBD1 TRBV27 CASSFGTGGNEQFF TGTGCCAGCAGTTTCGGGACAGGGGGCAATGAGCAGTTCTTC
NA 13 TRBJ1-2 NA TRBV19 CASSIHSENGYTF TGTGCCAGTAGTATTCACAGTGAGAATGGCTACACCTTC
NA 14 TRBJ2-7 TRBD1 TRBV28 CASSPPGTGYEQYF TGTGCCAGCAGTCCACCCGGGACAGGGTACGAGCAGTACTTC
NA 14 TRBJ1-1 NA TRBV28 CASSLVGDHTEAFF TGTGCCAGCAGTTTAGTAGGGGATCACACTGAAGCTTTCTTT
NA 12 TRBJ1-1 NA TRBV10-2 CASSEAITEAFF TGCGCCAGCAGTGAAGCCATCACTGAAGCTTTCTTT
NA 15 TRBJ2-3 TRBD1 TRBV13 CASSARDSSTDTQYF TGTGCCAGCAGCGCCCGGGACAGTAGCACAGATACGCAGTATTTT
NA 14 TRBJ1-3 TRBD1 TRBV7-9 CASSSGTAGNTIYF TGTGCCAGCAGCTCCGGGACAGCTGGAAACACCATATATTTT
NA 16 TRBJ1-1 TRBD1 TRBV30 CAWSVSLRTGDTEAFF TGTGCCTGGAGTGTCTCACTTAGGACAGGGGACACTGAAGCTTTCTTT
NA 14 TRBJ2-3 TRBD1 TRBV5-1 CASLRGQSTDTQYF TGCGCCAGCTTGAGGGGACAGAGCACAGATACGCAGTATTTT
NA 13 TRBJ1-5 NA TRBV3-1/TRBV3-2 CASSQDLIQPQHF TGTGCCAGCAGCCAAGATTTAATTCAGCCCCAGCATTTT
NA 15 TRBJ1-3 NA TRBV4-3 CASSQDEGYGNTIYF TGCGCCAGCAGCCAAGATGAGGGCTATGGAAACACCATATATTTT
few 14 TRBJ1-5 TRBD1 TRBV10-1 CASSFPQGGQPQHF TGCGCCAGCAGTTTTCCTCAGGGGGGTCAGCCCCAGCATTTT
few 14 TRBJ2-7 TRBD1 TRBV5-4 CASSSGTGAYEQYF TGTGCCAGCAGCTCCGGGACAGGGGCCTACGAGCAGTACTTC
NA 13 TRBJ2-5 TRBD1 TRBV30 CALGQGSQETQYF TGTGCCCTGGGACAGGGAAGCCAAGAGACCCAGTACTTC
NA 14 TRBJ1-2 TRBD1 TRBV5-1 CASSATGASVAYTF TGCGCCAGCAGCGCCACAGGGGCATCGGTTGCCTACACCTTC
NA 12 TRBJ2-7 NA TRBV2 CASLTGTYEQYF TGTGCCAGCTTGACGGGTACCTACGAGCAGTACTTC
NA 19 TRBJ2-5 TRBD2 TRBV24-1 CATSDSLLSGGRPRETQYF TGTGCCACCAGTGACTCCCTTCTAAGCGGGGGGCGTCCCCGCGAGACCCAGTACTTC
NA 15 TRBJ1-1 TRBD1 TRBV6-5 CASSYSRDRYTEAFF TGTGCCAGCAGTTACTCACGGGACAGATACACTGAAGCTTTCTTT